The clone carrying this TCR beta chain was picked up a small number of times. Antigen specificity is unknown. TCRdb recomputed calls from the reads with MiXCR, one row per CDR3 protein. The table lists about half a million distinct CDR3 sequences, about 33% of them singletons. This sample was taken from a study of T cell repertoires in cytomegalovirus infection. About the study: HLA-C-restricted CMV epitopes, recently identified, and well-studied HLA-B-restricted ones were used by the study. Indications came from public TCR beta signatures; they pointed to CMV infection and to a matching HLA type. Study conclusions and caveats: What dominated the ex vivo response were HLA-C-restricted CMV-specific TCR beta clonotypes. Summed frequency of shared TCR beta families picked out CMV carriers who also had the relevant HLA.

Specimen: cultured PBMCs, collected from culture after CMV antigen stimulation. This clonotype was obtained from a human donor in good health (CMV status not recorded). Some clones in this sample may be carry-over from other donors' samples.

The CDR3 spells CASSYGPRHEQYF. Here the CDR3 DNA reads TGTGCCAGCAGTTACGGTCCTCGCCACGAGCAGTACTTC. The chain couples TRBV6-5 to TRBJ2-7, with no clear D. There are 13 residues in the CDR3. From germline, CDR1 is MNHEY and CDR2 SVGAGI. The germline V and J ends were trimmed by 2 bases and 5 bases, with 10 bases remaining between them.